This TCR beta chain was obtained from a study of blood T cell repertoires in COVID-19. The ends lost 5 bases at V and 4 bases at J; junction bases unmatched: 9. Germline V gene sequence: CDR1 SGHVS, CDR2 FNYEAQ. CDR3 size: 15 residues. Sequencing used immunoSEQ multiplex PCR; TCRdb keeps in-frame clones, though not all of them. In the table there are 450,000 or so clones, less than 95% of which are singletons. Either two negative PCRs, clearance, or symptom resolution qualified Cohort 3 donors as recovered. V usage is TRBV7-6 and J usage is TRBJ2-7, with 9 bases that match TRBD1. The sequencing sample was made of PBMCs or T cells enriched from blood (not recorded which). The receptor comes from a man younger than 35 who had recovered from COVID-19. The CDR3 bases are TGTGCCAGCAGCATGGGACAGGGCCCACCATACGAGCAGTACTTC. Protein product: CASSMGQGPPYEQYF.